These T cell receptor beta chains were read from a single sample in a study of T-cell reconstitution after alpha-beta-depleted transplantation in children. Each CDR3 protein gets one entry after TCRdb re-called the PCR reads with MiXCR. The data contain fewer than 550,000 distinct CDR3 sequences, more than 9.5% of them singletons. The material sequenced was PBMCs, mostly from graft donor cells, taken 180 days after TCRalphabeta/CD19-depleted stem cell transplant. These receptors were obtained from a female patient between 2 and 15 years old who had a stem cell transplant for aplastic anemia, so the T cells may come from the graft donor. The CDR3 runs from the conserved cysteine through the conserved F or W. D genes are given only for firm matches.

d_call | j_call | v_call | cdr3_aa
. | TRBJ2-3 | TRBV7-2 | CASSTLADTQYF
. | TRBJ2-5 | TRBV18 | CASSPPSLQGNYETQYF
TRBD1 | TRBJ1-5 | TRBV12-3/TRBV12-4 | CASSQTGGVQPQHF
. | TRBJ2-1 | TRBV5-1 | CASSLERGKYNEQFF
. | TRBJ1-1 | TRBV2 | CASSEAGVYTEAFF
. | TRBJ2-1 | TRBV3-1 | CASSQDTVGEQFF
TRBD2 | TRBJ2-1 | TRBV4-3 | CASSQLSGAGAYNEQFF
TRBD2 | TRBJ2-1 | TRBV28 | CASTILPGLAVNEQFF
TRBD2 | TRBJ2-5 | TRBV7-9 | CASSLVWGLPEETQYF
. | TRBJ2-2 | TRBV19 | CASGRGWPTGELFF
. | TRBJ2-7 | TRBV28 | CASSFRGFKGEQYF
TRBD2 | TRBJ2-1 | TRBV19 | CASRTSGRANEQFF
TRBD1 | TRBJ1-6 | TRBV6-1 | CASSPGTGVSPLHF
. | TRBJ2-2 | TRBV5-5 | CASSLRTNTGELFF
. | TRBJ2-5 | TRBV18 | CASSPRSREETQYF
TRBD1 | TRBJ1-2 | TRBV7-9 | CASSFSRDSDEGYTF
. | TRBJ1-2 | TRBV29-1 | CSVGDSPGDGYTF
. | TRBJ1-5 | TRBV20-1 | CSSGSGLGQPQHF
. | TRBJ2-3 | TRBV11-3 | CASSLGVLDTQYF
. | TRBJ1-1 | TRBV19 | CASSIEAWAFF
TRBD2 | TRBJ2-1 | TRBV6-5 | CASSYPSGDNEQFF
. | TRBJ2-1 | TRBV20-1 | CSARDYTWSYNEQFF
. | TRBJ2-7 | TRBV29-1 | CSVRHLYEQYF
. | TRBJ2-7 | TRBV2 | CASSEGDAGSHEQYF
. | TRBJ2-6 | TRBV28 | CASGDGGSGANVLTF
TRBD1 | TRBJ1-5 | TRBV28 | CASSRDRGWHSNQPQHF
TRBD2 | TRBJ2-3 | TRBV20-1 | CSAKGLAGHTDTQYF
. | TRBJ1-6 | TRBV14 | CASSQETSNSPLHF
TRBD2 | TRBJ2-1 | TRBV4-1 | CASRLFPRGEGNTYNEQFF
. | TRBJ2-7 | TRBV19 | CASSIRAGLSSYEQYF
TRBD2 | TRBJ2-1 | TRBV11-2 | CASSSAASGVTYTYNEQFF
. | TRBJ2-3 | TRBV15 | CATSPGSSTDTQYF
TRBD1 | TRBJ2-3 | TRBV28 | CASSLAGQGGRDTQYF
TRBD1 | TRBJ2-5 | TRBV5-1 | CASSHRGALETQYF
. | TRBJ1-6 | TRBV28 | CASSLWAGGGSPLHF
TRBD1 | TRBJ2-5 | TRBV2 | CASSSTGQGSAQYF
. | TRBJ2-5 | TRBV5-1 | CASSRESCETQYF
TRBD1 | TRBJ1-2 | TRBV10-3 | CATTLDGQASNYGYTF
. | TRBJ1-5 | TRBV27 | CASSFMFRGHQPQHF
. | TRBJ2-5 | TRBV29-1 | CSAWTVAGQETQYF
TRBD2 | TRBJ2-7 | TRBV28 | CASRSGTSGYEQYF
TRBD2 | TRBJ2-1 | TRBV11-2 | CASSLVGTSGRAFKNEQFF
TRBD1 | TRBJ2-1 | TRBV20-1 | CSARKRQGWLPSTVRPNEQFF
. | TRBJ1-5 | TRBV6-5 | CASSYSPLETDYSNQPQHF
. | TRBJ1-1 | TRBV20-1 | CSARVPGAYTEAFF
TRBD2 | TRBJ2-1 | TRBV28 | CASSSPSSGRALYNEQFF
TRBD1 | TRBJ2-7 | TRBV4-3 | CASSQAIGTGGYEQYF
. | TRBJ2-1 | TRBV6-1 | CASTRGKRDLSYNEQFF
. | TRBJ2-5 | TRBV15 | CATSRDGTSGEETQYF
. | TRBJ2-7 | TRBV28 | CASSHTNREEQYF
TRBD1 | TRBJ2-5 | TRBV7-2 | CASSPWTGKETQYF
TRBD2 | TRBJ2-1 | TRBV29-1 | CSVAGSNEQFF
TRBD2 | TRBJ2-1 | TRBV30 | CAWRGLAGDYEQFF
. | TRBJ1-5 | TRBV20-1 | CSGVGRGPQPQHF
. | TRBJ1-5 | TRBV28 | CASSLQTGSPHF
TRBD2 | TRBJ2-1 | TRBV27 | CASSRGLAYEQFF
. | TRBJ1-5 | TRBV12-3/TRBV12-4 | CASSRENSNQPQHF
. | TRBJ2-2 | TRBV7-8 | CASSLAGGGELFF
. | TRBJ1-5 | TRBV27 | CASSLGLPNQPQHF
TRBD1 | TRBJ1-2 | TRBV5-1 | CASSLAGTGGGYGYTF